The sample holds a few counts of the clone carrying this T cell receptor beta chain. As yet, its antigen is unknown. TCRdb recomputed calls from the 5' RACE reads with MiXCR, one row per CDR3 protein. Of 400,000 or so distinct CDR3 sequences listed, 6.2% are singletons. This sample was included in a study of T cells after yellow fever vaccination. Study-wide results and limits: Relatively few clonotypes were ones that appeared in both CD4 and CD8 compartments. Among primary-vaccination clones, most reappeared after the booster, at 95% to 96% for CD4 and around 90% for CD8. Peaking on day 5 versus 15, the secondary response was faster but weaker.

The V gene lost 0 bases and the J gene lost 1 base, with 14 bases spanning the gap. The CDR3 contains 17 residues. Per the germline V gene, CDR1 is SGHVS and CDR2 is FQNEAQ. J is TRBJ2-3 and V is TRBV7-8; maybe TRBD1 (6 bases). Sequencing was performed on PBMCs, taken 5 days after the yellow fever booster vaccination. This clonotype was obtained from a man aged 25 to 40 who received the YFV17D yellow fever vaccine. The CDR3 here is CASSLAHGTTRTDTQYF. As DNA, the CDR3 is TGTGCCAGCAGCTTAGCGCACGGGACAACTCGCACAGATACGCAGTATTTT.